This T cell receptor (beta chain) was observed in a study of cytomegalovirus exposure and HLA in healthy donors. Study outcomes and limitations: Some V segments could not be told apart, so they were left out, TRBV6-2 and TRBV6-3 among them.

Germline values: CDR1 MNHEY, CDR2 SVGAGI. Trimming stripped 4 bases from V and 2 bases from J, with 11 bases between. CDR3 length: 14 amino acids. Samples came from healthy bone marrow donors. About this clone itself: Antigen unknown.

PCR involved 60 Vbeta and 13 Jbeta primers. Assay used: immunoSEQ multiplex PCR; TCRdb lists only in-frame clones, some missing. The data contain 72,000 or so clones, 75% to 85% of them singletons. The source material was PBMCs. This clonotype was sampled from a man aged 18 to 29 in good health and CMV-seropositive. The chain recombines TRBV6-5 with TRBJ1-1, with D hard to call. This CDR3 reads CASSFEGRNTEAFF. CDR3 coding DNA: TGTGCCAGCAGTTTCGAGGGTCGAAACACTGAAGCTTTCTTT.